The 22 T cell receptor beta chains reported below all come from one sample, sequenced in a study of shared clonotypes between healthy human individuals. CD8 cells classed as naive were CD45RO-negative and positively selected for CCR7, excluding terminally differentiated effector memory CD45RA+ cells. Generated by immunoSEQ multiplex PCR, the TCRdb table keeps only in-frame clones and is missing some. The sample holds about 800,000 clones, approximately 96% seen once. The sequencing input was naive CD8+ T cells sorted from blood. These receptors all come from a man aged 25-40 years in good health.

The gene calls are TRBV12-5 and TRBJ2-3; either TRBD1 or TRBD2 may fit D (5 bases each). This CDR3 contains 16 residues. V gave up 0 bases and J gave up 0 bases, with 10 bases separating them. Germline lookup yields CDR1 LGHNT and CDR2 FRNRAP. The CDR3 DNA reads TGTGCTAGTGGTTTGGTCCCGTGGGGGAGCACAGATACGCAGTATTTT. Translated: CASGLVPWGSTDTQYF.

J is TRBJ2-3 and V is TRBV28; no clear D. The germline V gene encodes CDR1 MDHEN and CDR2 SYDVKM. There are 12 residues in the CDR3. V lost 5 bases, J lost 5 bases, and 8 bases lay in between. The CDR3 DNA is TGTGCCAGCAGTCCTCCCGTAGATACGCAGTATTTT. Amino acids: CASSPPVDTQYF.

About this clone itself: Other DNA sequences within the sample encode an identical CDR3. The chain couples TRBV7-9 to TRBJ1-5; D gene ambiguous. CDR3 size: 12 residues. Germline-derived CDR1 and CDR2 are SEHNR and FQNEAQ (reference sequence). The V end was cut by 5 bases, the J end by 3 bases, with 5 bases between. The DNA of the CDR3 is TGTGCCAGCAGCCGGTCCAATCAGCCCCAGCATTTT. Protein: CASSRSNQPQHF.

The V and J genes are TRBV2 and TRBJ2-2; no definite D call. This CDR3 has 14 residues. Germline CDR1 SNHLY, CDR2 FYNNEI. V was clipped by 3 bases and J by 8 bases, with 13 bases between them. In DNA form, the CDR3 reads TGTGCCAGCAGTGATGTAATCGGGCCTGGGGAGCTGTTTTTT. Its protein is CASSDVIGPGELFF.

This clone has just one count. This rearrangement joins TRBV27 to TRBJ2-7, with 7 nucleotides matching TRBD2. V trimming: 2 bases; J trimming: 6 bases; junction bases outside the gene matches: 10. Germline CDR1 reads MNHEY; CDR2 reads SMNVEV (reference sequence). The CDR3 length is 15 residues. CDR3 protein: CASSLGAGVGLEQYF. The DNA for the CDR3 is TGTGCCAGCAGTTTAGGGGCGGGGGTAGGGCTCGAGCAGTACTTC.

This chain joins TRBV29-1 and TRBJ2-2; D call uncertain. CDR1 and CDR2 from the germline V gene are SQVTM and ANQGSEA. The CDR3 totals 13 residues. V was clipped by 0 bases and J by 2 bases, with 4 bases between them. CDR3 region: CSVEDQNTGELFF. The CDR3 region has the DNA TGCAGCGTTGAAGACCAAAACACCGGGGAGCTGTTTTTT.

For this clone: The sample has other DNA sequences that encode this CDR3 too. The CDR3 is CASSAGNTEAFF. As DNA, the CDR3 is TGTGCCAGCAGTGCCGGAAACACTGAAGCTTTCTTT. The rearrangement links TRBV2 to TRBJ1-1; unclear D gene. Looked up from germline, CDR1 is SNHLY and CDR2 is FYNNEI. V was shortened by 4 bases and J by 2 bases, with 5 bases between the two germline ends. The CDR3 covers 12 residues.

As DNA, the CDR3 is TGTGCCAGCAGTCATAATAGCGGGAGAAACAATGAGCAGTTCTTC. Protein: CASSHNSGRNNEQFF. This chain uses TRBV27 with TRBJ2-1; 9 bases are a match to TRBD2. The CDR3 is 15 residues long. The germline V gene encodes CDR1 MNHEY and CDR2 SMNVEV (reference sequence). Losses at the gene ends were 5 bases for V and 5 bases for J; bases not matched to a gene: 7.

The CDR3: CASSPSLGDLAAFF. CDR3 sequence (DNA): TGTGCCAGCAGCCCGTCCTTGGGGGACCTTGCTGCTTTCTTT. The rearrangement uses TRBV5-4 and TRBJ1-1; D possibly corresponds to TRBD1 (5 bases). This CDR3 has 14 amino acids. In germline, CDR1 is SGHNT, CDR2 YYREEE (reference sequence). Deletions cut 4 bases from V and 11 bases from J, with 21 bases between. The whole variable domain, remainder taken from reference TRBV5-4 and TRBJ1-1, is ETGVTQSPTHLIKTRGQQVTLRCSSQSGHNTVSWYQQALGQGPQFIFQYYREEENGRGNFPPRFSGLQFPNYSSELNVNALELDDSALYLCASSPSLGDLAAFFGQGTRLTVV.

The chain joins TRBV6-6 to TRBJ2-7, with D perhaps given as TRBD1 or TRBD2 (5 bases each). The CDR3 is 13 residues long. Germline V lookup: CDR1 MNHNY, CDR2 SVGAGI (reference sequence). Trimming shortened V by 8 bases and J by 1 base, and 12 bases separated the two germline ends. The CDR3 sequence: CASGEGFSYEQYF. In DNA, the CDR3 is TGTGCCAGCGGCGAGGGGTTTTCCTACGAGCAGTACTTC.

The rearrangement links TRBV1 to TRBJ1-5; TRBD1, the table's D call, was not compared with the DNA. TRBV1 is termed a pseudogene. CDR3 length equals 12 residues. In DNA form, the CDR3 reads TGCACAGAAATTACAGGTGACCAGCCCCAGCATTTT. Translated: CTEITGDQPQHF.

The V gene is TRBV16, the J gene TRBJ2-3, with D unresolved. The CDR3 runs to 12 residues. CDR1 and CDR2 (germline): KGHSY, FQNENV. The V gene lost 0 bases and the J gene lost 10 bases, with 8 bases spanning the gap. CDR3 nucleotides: TGTGCCAGCAGCCAATCTCGAGAGGCGCAGTATTTT. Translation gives CASSQSREAQYF.

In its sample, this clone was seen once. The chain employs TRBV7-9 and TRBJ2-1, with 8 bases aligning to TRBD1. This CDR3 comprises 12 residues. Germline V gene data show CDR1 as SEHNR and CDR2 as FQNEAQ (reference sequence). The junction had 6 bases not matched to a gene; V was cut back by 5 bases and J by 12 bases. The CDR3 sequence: CASSPDRVRQFF. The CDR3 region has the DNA TGTGCCAGCAGCCCGGACAGGGTGAGGCAGTTCTTC.

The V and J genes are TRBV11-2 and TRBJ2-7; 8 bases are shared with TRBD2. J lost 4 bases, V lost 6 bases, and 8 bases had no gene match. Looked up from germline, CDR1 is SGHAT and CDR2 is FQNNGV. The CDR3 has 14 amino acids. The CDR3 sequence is CASRLTSGKYEQYF. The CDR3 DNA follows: TGTGCCAGCAGACTCACTAGCGGAAAATACGAGCAGTACTTC.

Written as DNA, the CDR3 is TGTGCCAGCAGCTTGGAGGGCTTCGAGAGTGGAGAAGCTTTCTTT. This translates into CASSLEGFESGEAFF. The V call is TRBV5-6, the J call TRBJ1-1; no clear D. V was trimmed by 0 bases and J by 8 bases, leaving 17 bases between them. Germline-derived CDR1 and CDR2 are SGHDT and YYEEEE. CDR3 length: 15 amino acids.

The CDR3, as DNA: TGTGCCAGCAGTTTAAAATTTAGAGGGGAGACCCAGTACTTC. It yields the protein CASSLKFRGETQYF. This chain links TRBV28 with TRBJ2-5; a weak D match, TRBD2 (5 bases). There are 14 residues in the CDR3. CDR1 and CDR2 (germline): MDHEN, SYDVKM. V dropped 2 bases and J dropped 5 bases, with 12 bases sitting between them.

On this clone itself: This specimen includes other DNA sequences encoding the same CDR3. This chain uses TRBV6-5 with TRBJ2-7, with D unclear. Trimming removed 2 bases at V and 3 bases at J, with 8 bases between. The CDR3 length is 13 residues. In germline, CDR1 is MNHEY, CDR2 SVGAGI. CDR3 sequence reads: CASSYGLGYEQYF. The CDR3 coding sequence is TGTGCCAGCAGTTACGGCCTAGGCTACGAGCAGTACTTC.

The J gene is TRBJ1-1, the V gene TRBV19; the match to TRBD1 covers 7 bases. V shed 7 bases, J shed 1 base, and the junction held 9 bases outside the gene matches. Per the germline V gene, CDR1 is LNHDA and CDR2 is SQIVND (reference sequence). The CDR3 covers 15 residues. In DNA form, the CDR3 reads TGTGCCAGTACCCCTGTGGCAGGGGGGAACACTGAAGCTTTCTTT. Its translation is CASTPVAGGNTEAFF.

The CDR3 DNA is TGTGCCAGCAGCCAGGACACAGGGTTCGCGGACTACGAGCAGTACTTC. It translates to CASSQDTGFADYEQYF. The V call is TRBV14, the J call TRBJ2-7; a possible D gene is TRBD1 (6 bases). Trimming shortened V by 3 bases and J by 3 bases, and 18 bases separated the two germline ends. Germline V gene lookup returns CDR1 SGHDN and CDR2 FVKESK. This CDR3 contains 16 residues.

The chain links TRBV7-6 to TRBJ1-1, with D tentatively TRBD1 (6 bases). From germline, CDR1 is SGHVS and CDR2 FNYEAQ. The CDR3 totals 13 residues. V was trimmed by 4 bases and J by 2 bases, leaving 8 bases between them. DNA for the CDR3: TGTGCCAGCAGCTCCGGGACAAACACTGAAGCTTTCTTT. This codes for CASSSGTNTEAFF. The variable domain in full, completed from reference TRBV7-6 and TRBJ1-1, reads GAGVSQSPRYKVTKRGQDVALRCDPISGHVSLYWYRQALGQGPEFLTYFNYEAQQDKSGLPNDRFSAERPEGSISTLTIQRTEQRDSAMYRCASSSGTNTEAFFGQGTRLTVV.

CDR3 in amino acids: CASSPRAWEAQYF. In DNA form, the CDR3 reads TGTGCCAGCAGCCCTAGAGCCTGGGAGGCCCAGTACTTC. V usage is TRBV7-2 and J usage is TRBJ2-5, with D possibly TRBD2 on 6 matching bases. V was pared by 5 bases and J by 9 bases, with 16 bases between. Germline lookup yields CDR1 SGHTA and CDR2 FQGNSA. The CDR3 is 13 residues long.

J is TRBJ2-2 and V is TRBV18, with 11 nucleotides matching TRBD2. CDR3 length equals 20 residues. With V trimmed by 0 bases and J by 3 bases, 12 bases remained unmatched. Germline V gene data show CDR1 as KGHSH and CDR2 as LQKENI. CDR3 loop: CASSPPPTSGTPWDTGELFF. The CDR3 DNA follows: TGTGCCAGCTCACCACCGCCGACTAGCGGGACCCCCTGGGACACCGGGGAGCTGTTTTTT.